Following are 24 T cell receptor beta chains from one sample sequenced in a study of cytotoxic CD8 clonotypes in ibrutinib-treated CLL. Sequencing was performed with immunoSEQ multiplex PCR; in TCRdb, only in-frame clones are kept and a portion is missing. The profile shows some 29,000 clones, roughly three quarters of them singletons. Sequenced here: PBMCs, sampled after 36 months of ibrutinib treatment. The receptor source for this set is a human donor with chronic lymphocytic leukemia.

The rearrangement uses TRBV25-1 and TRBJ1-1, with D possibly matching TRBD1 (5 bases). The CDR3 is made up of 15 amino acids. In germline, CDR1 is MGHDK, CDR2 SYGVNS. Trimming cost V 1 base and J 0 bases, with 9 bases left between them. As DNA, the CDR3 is TGTGCCAGCAGTGAATGGGGCCATATGAACACTGAAGCTTTCTTT. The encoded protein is CASSEWGHMNTEAFF.

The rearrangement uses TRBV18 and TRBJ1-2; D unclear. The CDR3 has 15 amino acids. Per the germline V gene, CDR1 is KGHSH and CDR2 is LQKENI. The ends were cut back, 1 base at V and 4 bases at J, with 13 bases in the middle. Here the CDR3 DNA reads TGTGCCAGCTCACCACGGGCTGTGGGCGCCTATGGCTACACCTTC. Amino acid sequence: CASSPRAVGAYGYTF.

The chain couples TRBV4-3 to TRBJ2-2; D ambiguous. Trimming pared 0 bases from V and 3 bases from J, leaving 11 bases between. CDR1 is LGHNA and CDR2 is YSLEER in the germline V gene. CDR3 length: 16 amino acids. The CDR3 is CASSQDSSSHTGELFF. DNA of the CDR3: TGCGCCAGCAGCCAAGATAGTTCAAGTCACACCGGGGAGCTGTTTTTT.

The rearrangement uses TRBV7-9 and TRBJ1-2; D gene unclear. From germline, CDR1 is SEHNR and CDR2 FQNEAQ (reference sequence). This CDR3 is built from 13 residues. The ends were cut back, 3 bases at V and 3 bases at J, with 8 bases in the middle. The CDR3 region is CASSFRTYYGYTF. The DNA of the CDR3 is TGTGCCAGCAGCTTCCGGACCTACTATGGCTACACCTTC.

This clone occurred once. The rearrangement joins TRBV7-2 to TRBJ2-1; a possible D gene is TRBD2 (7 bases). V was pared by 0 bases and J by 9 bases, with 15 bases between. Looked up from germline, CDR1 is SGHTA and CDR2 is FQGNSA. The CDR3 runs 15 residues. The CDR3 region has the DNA TGTGCCAGCAGCTTAGCGGGGGGGCAGGGAGCTGAGCAGTTCTTC. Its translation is CASSLAGGQGAEQFF. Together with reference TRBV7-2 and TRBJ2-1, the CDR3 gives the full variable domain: GAGVSQSPSNKVTEKGKDVELRCDPISGHTALYWYRQSLGQGLEFLIYFQGNSAPDKSGLPSDRFSAERTGGSVSTLTIQRTQQEDSAVYLCASSLAGGQGAEQFFGPGTRLTVL.

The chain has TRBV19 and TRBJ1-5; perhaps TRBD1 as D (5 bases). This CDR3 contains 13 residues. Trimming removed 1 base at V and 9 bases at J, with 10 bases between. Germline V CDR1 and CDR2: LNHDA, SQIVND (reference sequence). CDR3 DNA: TGTGCCAGTAGTATAGGGCTTCAGGGGCCCCAGCATTTT. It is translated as CASSIGLQGPQHF. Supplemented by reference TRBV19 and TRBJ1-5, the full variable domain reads DGGITQSPKYLFRKEGQNVTLSCEQNLNHDAMYWYRQDPGQGLRLIYYSQIVNDFQKGDIAEGYSVSREKKESFPLTVTSAQKNPTAFYLCASSIGLQGPQHFGDGTRLSIL.

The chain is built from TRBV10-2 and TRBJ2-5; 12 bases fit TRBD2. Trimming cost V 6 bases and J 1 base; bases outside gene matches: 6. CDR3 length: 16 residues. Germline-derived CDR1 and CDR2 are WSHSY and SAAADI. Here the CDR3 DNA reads TGCGCCAGCAGCGCCCTAGCGGGGGGGGTCCAAGAGACCCAGTACTTC. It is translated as CASSALAGGVQETQYF.

The CDR3 nucleotides read TGTGCCAGCAGTTGGGGGGCCGGGGCCAACGTCCTGACTTTC. It encodes CASSWGAGANVLTF. This chain links TRBV27 with TRBJ2-6; D may match TRBD1 or TRBD2 (6 bases each). The CDR3 sequence is 14 residues long. Germline CDR1 reads MNHEY; CDR2 reads SMNVEV (reference sequence). The germline V and J ends were trimmed by 4 bases and 4 bases, with 8 bases remaining between them.

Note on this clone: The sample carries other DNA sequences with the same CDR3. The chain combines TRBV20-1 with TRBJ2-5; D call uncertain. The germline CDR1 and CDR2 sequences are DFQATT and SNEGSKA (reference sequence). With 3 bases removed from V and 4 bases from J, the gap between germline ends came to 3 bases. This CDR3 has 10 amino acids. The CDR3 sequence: CSARRETQYF. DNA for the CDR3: TGCAGTGCTAGGCGAGAGACCCAGTACTTC.

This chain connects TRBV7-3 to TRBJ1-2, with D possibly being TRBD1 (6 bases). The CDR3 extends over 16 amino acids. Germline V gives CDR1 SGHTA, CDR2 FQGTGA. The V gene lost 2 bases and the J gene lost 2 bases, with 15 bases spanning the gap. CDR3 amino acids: CASSLSGDTLNYGYTF. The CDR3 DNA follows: TGTGCCAGCAGCTTATCTGGGGACACCTTAAACTATGGCTACACCTTC.

The CDR3 region is CAIDRGRAQYF. The CDR3 DNA follows: TGTGCCATAGACAGGGGGAGAGCGCAGTATTTT. The chain employs TRBV2 and TRBJ2-3; TRBD1 agrees at 9 bases. The V gene's germline CDR1 is SNHLY and CDR2 FYNNEI. V dropped 10 bases and J dropped 10; count of bases not matched to a gene: 6. This CDR3 has 11 amino acids.

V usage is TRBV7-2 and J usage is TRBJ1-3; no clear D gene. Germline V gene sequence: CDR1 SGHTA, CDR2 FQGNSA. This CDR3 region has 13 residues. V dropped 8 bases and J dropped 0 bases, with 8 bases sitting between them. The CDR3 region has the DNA TGTGCCAGCGGCTCAGTCTCTGGAAACACCATATATTTT. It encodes CASGSVSGNTIYF. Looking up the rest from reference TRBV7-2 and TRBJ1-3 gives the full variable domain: GAGVSQSPSNKVTEKGKDVELRCDPISGHTALYWYRQSLGQGLEFLIYFQGNSAPDKSGLPSDRFSAERTGGSVSTLTIQRTQQEDSAVYLCASGSVSGNTIYFGEGSWLTVV.

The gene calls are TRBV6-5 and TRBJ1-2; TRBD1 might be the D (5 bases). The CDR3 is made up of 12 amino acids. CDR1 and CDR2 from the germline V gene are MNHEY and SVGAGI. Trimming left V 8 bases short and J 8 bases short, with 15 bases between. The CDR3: CASGGTGGGYTF. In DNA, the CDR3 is TGTGCCAGCGGAGGGACCGGCGGAGGCTACACCTTC.

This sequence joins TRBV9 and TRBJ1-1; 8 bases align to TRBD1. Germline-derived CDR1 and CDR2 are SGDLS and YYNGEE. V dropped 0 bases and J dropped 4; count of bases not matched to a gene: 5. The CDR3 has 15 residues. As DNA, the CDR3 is TGTGCCAGCAGCGTAGGGCAGGGGGCTAGCACTGAAGCTTTCTTT. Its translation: CASSVGQGASTEAFF.

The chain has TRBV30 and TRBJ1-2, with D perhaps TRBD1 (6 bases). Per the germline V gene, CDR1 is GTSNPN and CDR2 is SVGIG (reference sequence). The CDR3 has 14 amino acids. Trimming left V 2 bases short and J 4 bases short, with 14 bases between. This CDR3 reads CAWSHTGKLYGYTF. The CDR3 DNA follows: TGTGCCTGGAGTCATACAGGGAAACTCTATGGCTACACCTTC.

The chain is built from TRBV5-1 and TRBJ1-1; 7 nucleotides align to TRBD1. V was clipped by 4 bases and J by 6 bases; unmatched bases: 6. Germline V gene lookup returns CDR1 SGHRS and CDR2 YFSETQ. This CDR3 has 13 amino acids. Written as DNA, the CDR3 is TGCGCCAGCAGCGGGGGACAGTACCCTGAAGCTTTCTTT. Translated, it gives CASSGGQYPEAFF. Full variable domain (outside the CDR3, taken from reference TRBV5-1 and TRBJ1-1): KAGVTQTPRYLIKTRGQQVTLSCSPISGHRSVSWYQQTPGQGLQFLFEYFSETQRNKGNFPGRFSGRQFSNSRSEMNVSTLELGDSALYLCASSGGQYPEAFFGQGTRLTVV.

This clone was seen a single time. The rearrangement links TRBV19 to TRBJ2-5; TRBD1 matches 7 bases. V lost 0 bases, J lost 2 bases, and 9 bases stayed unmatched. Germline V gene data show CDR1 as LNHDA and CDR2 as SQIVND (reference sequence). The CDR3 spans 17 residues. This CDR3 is CASSIEAGTAVQETQYF. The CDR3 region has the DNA TGTGCCAGTAGTATAGAGGCCGGGACAGCGGTACAAGAGACCCAGTACTTC.

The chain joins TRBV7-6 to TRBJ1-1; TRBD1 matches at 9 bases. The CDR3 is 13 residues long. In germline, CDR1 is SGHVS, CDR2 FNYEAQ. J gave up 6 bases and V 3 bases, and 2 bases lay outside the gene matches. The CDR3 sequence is CASSLDRGAEAFF. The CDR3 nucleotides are TGTGCCAGCAGCTTGGACAGGGGAGCTGAAGCTTTCTTT.

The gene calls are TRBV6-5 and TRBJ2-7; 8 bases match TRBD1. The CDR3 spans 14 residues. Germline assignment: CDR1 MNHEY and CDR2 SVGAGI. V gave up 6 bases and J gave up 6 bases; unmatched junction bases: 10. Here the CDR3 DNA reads TGTGCCAGCAGACGGGGACAGGTTTCGACCGAGCAGTACTTC. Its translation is CASRRGQVSTEQYF.

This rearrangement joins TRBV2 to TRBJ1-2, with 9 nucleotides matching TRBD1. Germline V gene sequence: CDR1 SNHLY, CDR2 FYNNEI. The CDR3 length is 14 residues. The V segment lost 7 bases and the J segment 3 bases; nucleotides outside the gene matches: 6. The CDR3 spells CASKRDRDDYGYTF. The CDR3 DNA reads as TGTGCCAGCAAGCGGGACAGGGACGACTATGGCTACACCTTC.

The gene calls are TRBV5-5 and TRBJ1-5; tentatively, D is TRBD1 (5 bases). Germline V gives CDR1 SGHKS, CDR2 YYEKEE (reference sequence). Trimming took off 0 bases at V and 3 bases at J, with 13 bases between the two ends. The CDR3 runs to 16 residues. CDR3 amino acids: CASSLASGTSNQPQHF. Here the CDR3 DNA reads TGTGCCAGCAGCTTGGCCTCCGGGACTTCCAATCAGCCCCAGCATTTT.

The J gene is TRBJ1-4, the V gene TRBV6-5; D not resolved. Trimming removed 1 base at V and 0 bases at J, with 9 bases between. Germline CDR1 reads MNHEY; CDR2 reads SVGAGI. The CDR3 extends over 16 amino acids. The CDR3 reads CASSYLANPTNEKLFF. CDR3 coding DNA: TGTGCCAGCAGTTACTTGGCGAATCCAACTAATGAAAAACTGTTTTTT.

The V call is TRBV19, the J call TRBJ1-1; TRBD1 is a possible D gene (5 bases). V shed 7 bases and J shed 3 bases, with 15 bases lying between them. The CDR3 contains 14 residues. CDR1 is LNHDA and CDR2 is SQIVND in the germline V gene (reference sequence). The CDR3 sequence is CASTPGAGDTEAFF. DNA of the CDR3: TGTGCCAGTACCCCCGGGGCCGGGGACACTGAAGCTTTCTTT.

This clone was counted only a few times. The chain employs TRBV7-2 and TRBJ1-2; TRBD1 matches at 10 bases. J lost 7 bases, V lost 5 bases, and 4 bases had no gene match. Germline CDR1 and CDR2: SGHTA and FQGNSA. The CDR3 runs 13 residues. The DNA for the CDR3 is TGTGCCAGCAGCGTCGGGACAGGGGCTGGCTACACCTTC. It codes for CASSVGTGAGYTF.